The sequence of this T cell receptor beta chain was determined in a study of blood T cell repertoires in COVID-19. Overall study: PBMCs, B-cell-depleted T cells, or T cells were the source of the cDNA or gDNA that made up the material.

As originally analysed: Estimation of nucleated cell counts relied on the amplification of reference gene primers. This table comes from immunoSEQ multiplex PCR, and its TCRdb copy is limited to in-frame clones, with some not included. V, J and clone size derive from that table, while D and trimming were established from the DNA sequence. Here the sample spans under 300,000 clones, around nine tenths being singletons. V was pared by 4 bases and J by 4 bases, with 13 bases between. The length of the CDR3 is 14 residues. The V gene's germline CDR1 is SGHNT and CDR2 YYREEE (reference sequence). The chain has TRBV5-4 and TRBJ2-3; D possibly corresponds to TRBD1 (5 bases). The origin of this receptor is a woman in her 70s with COVID-19, enrolled during active disease. Sequencing input: peripheral blood. The DNA of the CDR3 is TGTGCCAGCAGCGAGACAGCTGGGGCAGATACGCAGTATTTT. It specifies CASSETAGADTQYF.